This paragraph covers one TCR beta chain sequence. This clonotype was seen ten or more times. The target of this receptor is not known. No clone much larger than this one lies a single base away; base qualities are absent. Trimming takes 2 bases from V and 8 bases from J, and the germline ends sit 9 bases apart. The CDR3, from cysteine to phenylalanine, totals 13 residues. CDR3 DNA is the only sequence kept; it has 39 bases, read in frame from the first base. CDR1 and CDR2 were assigned from the germline V gene as SNHLY and FYNNEI. This specimen belongs to a study of regulatory T cells in long-lasting Graves disease (dated by TCRdb to 2020 to 2022). Broadly, across the study: Persistent Graves' disease meant more than 5 years of antithyroid drug treatment with TSH receptor autoantibodies that stayed positive. Peripheral blood TCR sequencing and RNA sequencing compared persistent Graves' disease patients with newly diagnosed Graves' disease patients. The study took place in China and was registered as a clinical trial. Antithyroid drugs had been taken for about 10.3 years on average by persistent Graves' disease patients in the clinical cohort. A total of around 35 samples were covered by TCR sequencing, comprising 13 persistent and approximately 20 newly diagnosed Graves' disease patients.

Libraries were made using multiplex PCR. Sequencer: Illumina HiSeq 4000. To build TCR beta libraries, CDR3 regions were amplified by Arm-PCR using iRepertoire HTBI primers. Before sequencing, the PCR products underwent gel purification. Turning to the authors' computational methods: Across samples, around 58 TRBV and roughly 13 TRBJ segments were identified and used for gene usage analysis of CDR3 amino acid clonotypes. Filtered high-quality paired reads were merged into contigs using COPE and FqMerger. BLAST was used to align contigs to the IMGT TRBV, TRBD and TRBJ reference genes, and CDR3 was defined following IMGT. Any clonotype with a frequency above 0.1% was classified as a highly expanded clone. Repertoire diversity was measured by Shannon entropy, and V-J evenness by the Gini coefficient. Public clonotypes were defined as clonotypes shared by more than one individual. TCRdb reran the public reads through fastp at Q25 and MiXCR, keeping productive beta chains. Rows are unified per CDR3 protein, each entry keeping the most common DNA and genes. TCRdb's processing, not the study's, gives the V and J calls here. Counted in this sample were over 450,000 distinct CDR3 sequences; about 22% of them appeared once. The ten largest clones capture around 7% of the sample.

The time point label corresponds to: persistent/refractory GD, antithyroid drugs over 5 years with positive TRAb. RNA was extracted from PBMCs in TRIzol for both TCR sequencing and RNA sequencing. The diagnosis of Graves' disease was made according to American Thyroid Association guidelines. Recruitment of patients was carried out at an endocrinology department in Xi'an, China. Each patient gave approximately 10 milliliters of peripheral blood, collected in an EDTA anticoagulant tube. Ficoll Paque Plus density gradient separation was used to isolate PBMCs, and no further T cell sorting was performed. An Agilent 2100 Bioanalyzer and agarose gel were used to assess RNA quality, and a NanoDrop 2000 was used to measure RNA concentration. Overall study results and their limits: Persistent disease showed preferential use of TRBV28, TRBJ1-2 and TRBJ2-5, whereas newly diagnosed disease favored TRBV20-1 and TRBJ2-1. The authors acknowledged the small sample size as a limitation that may reduce accuracy. Compared with newly diagnosed patients, patients with persistent Graves' disease had lower TCR Shannon entropy and fewer highly expanded clones, which suggests clonal expansion. The study examined only peripheral blood because the primary lesion, thyroid tissue, could not be accessed. A larger number of public clonotypes was shared among persistent patients (approximately 2,500) than among newly diagnosed patients (over 850). Only the TCR beta chain was sequenced and analyzed.

The sequence joins TRBV2 to TRBJ1-4, and perhaps TRBD1 as D gene, on 5 matching bases. This TCR derives from a female donor with Graves disease. The material was peripheral blood mononuclear cells (PBMCs), obtained when the disease was refractory, from a patient treated with antithyroid drugs. In nucleotides, the sequence is TGTGCCAGCAGTGAACAGGGAGGAGAAAAACTGTTTTTT. Translation gives CASSEQGGEKLFF.